This is a list of T cell receptor beta chains from one sample in a study of control samples from healthy donors and cancer patients. TCRdb's table, derived via immunoSEQ multiplex PCR, lists solely in-frame clones and lacks some. The sample has about 190,000 clones; roughly nine tenths are singletons. The specimen was blood. Every receptor here comes from a man in his thirties or forties in good health. Each CDR3 is given with its conserved first and last residue. D genes are given only for firm matches. Part of the rows lack a size; the others show once, few, many or a class for expanded clones.

>TRBV11-3|-|-|TRBJ2-1
TGTGCCAGCAGCCTTAACCGGGACGGTGAGCAGTTCTTC
CASSLNRDGEQFF
>TRBV19|once|-|TRBJ1-1
TGTGCCAGTAATATCGGCCGGAGGCCTGAAGCTTTCTTT
CASNIGRRPEAFF
>TRBV5-6|-|-|TRBJ1-6
TGTGCCAGCAGCTTGAGCAAAAACTATAATTCACCCCTCCACTTT
CASSLSKNYNSPLHF
>TRBV6-5|-|-|TRBJ1-1
TGTGCCAACTCCCGGGTCGGGGACACTGAAGCTTTCTTT
CANSRVGDTEAFF
>TRBV6-1|-|-|TRBJ2-1
TGTGCCAGCAGTGAAGGGGGAGGATCCTACAATGAGCAGTTCTTC
CASSEGGGSYNEQFF
>TRBV2|-|-|TRBJ2-7
TGTGCCAGCAGTGAAGCGCTTCGGGGCAGTGTCACCTACGAGCAGTACTTC
CASSEALRGSVTYEQYF
>TRBV7-2|-|-|TRBJ2-3
TGTGCCAGCAGCCGGATCACAGGCACAGATACGCAGTATTTT
CASSRITGTDTQYF
>TRBV3-1/TRBV3-2|-|-|TRBJ2-5
TGTGCCAGCAGCCCCCCGATTAAGGGCTCCCAGTACTTC
CASSPPIKGSQYF
>TRBV3-1/TRBV3-2|-|TRBD2|TRBJ2-5
TGTGCCAGCAGCCAAGGTCGCGGGGGACAAGAGACCCAGTACTTC
CASSQGRGGQETQYF
>TRBV14|-|-|TRBJ1-6
TGTGCCAGCAGCCAAGATTGGAAGGGGAAATCACCCCTCCACTTT
CASSQDWKGKSPLHF
>TRBV10-3|-|TRBD2|TRBJ2-1
TGTGCCATCAGTGAGCTTCCTAGCGGGCGGGACTCTGGGCAGTTCTTC
CAISELPSGRDSGQFF
>TRBV19|-|TRBD1|TRBJ2-1
TGTGCCAGTAGTAGGGGACAGATACGGTCTCCCTACAATGAGCAGTTCTTC
CASSRGQIRSPYNEQFF
>TRBV18|-|TRBD1|TRBJ2-7
TGTGCCAGCTCCCCAACCGGGACAGGGGGCTACGAGCAGTACTTC
CASSPTGTGGYEQYF
>TRBV6-5|-|-|TRBJ2-7
TGTGCCAGCAGCTACCAGGGTCTCGAGCAGTACTTC
CASSYQGLEQYF
>TRBV5-6|-|-|TRBJ2-5
TGTGCCAGCAGCTTGTACGAGACCCAGTACTTC
CASSLYETQYF
>TRBV5-6|-|TRBD1|TRBJ1-1
TGTGCCAGCAGCCCCGGCAGGGGGCGAATCACTGAAGCTTTCTTT
CASSPGRGRITEAFF
>TRBV6-5|-|-|TRBJ1-6
TGTGCCAGCAGCCACCTCTTAAATTCACCCCTCCACTTT
CASSHLLNSPLHF
>TRBV2|-|-|TRBJ1-1
TGTGCCAGCAGTGAACAGACGGCTTTCTTT
CASSEQTAFF
>TRBV4-1|-|-|TRBJ2-7
TGCGCCAGCAGCCAAGGGACCGGAGGGGGCTACGAGCAGTACTTC
CASSQGTGGGYEQYF
>TRBV29-1|once|TRBD1|TRBJ1-1
TGCAGCGTTGACCAGGGGGCTGAAGCTTTCTTT
CSVDQGAEAFF
>TRBV5-1|-|-|TRBJ2-3
TGCGCCAGCAGGGTCCAGCCGGGAGGCACAGATACGCAGTATTTT
CASRVQPGGTDTQYF
>TRBV19|-|-|TRBJ1-5
TGTGCCAGTAGTCCTCGAGTGGGGACGGGCAATCAGCCCCAGCATTTT
CASSPRVGTGNQPQHF
>TRBV27|-|-|TRBJ1-1
TGTGCCAGCCGCGGGGGGACCATGAACACTGAAGCTTTCTTT
CASRGGTMNTEAFF
>TRBV19|-|-|TRBJ1-2
TGTGCCAGTAGTATCCCTTGGACAGAGAACTATGGCTACACCTTC
CASSIPWTENYGYTF
>TRBV11-2|-|-|TRBJ1-5
TGTGCCAGCAGCTTAAGTGCTGGTGCAGGCCAGCCCCAGCATTTT
CASSLSAGAGQPQHF
>TRBV5-6|-|-|TRBJ2-2
TGTGCCAGCAGCTTGCAGTATTTATACACCGGGGAGCTGTTTTTT
CASSLQYLYTGELFF
>TRBV2|once|-|TRBJ1-5
TGTGCCAGCAGGCGAGGGACAAATCAGCCCCAGCATTTT
CASRRGTNQPQHF
>TRBV27|-|-|TRBJ1-6
TGTGCCAGCAGTCAACTCCCAGGTTCACCCCTCCACTTT
CASSQLPGSPLHF
>TRBV12-3/TRBV12-4|-|-|TRBJ1-5
TGTGCCAGCAGCTGGGCCGCCAATCAGCCCCAGCATTTT
CASSWAANQPQHF
>TRBV3-1/TRBV3-2|-|TRBD2|TRBJ2-7
TGTGCCAGCAGTTTGACTAGCGGGGTGGGGGAGCAGTACTTC
CASSLTSGVGEQYF
>TRBV30|-|TRBD1|TRBJ1-2
TGTGCCTGTTGGACAGGGGGCTATGGCTACACCTTC
CACWTGGYGYTF
>TRBV14|-|-|TRBJ2-7
TGTGCCAGCAGCCAAGATCTGGGCAGCTACGAGCAGTACTTC
CASSQDLGSYEQYF
>TRBV3-1/TRBV3-2|-|-|TRBJ1-2
TGTGCCAGCAGCCACAGACGACAGGAGAAAGGCTACACCTTC
CASSHRRQEKGYTF
>TRBV5-1|-|TRBD1|TRBJ1-1
TGCGCCAGCAGCCAAGGTACAGGGGGCAGTACTGAAGCTTTCTTT
CASSQGTGGSTEAFF
>TRBV19|-|-|TRBJ1-3
TGTGCCAGTAGTATCCGGGAATTTGGAAACACCATATATTTT
CASSIREFGNTIYF
>TRBV21-1|-|-|TRBJ2-1
TGTGCCAGCAACTCCAGGAGCAGGAACAATGAGCAGTTCTTC
CASNSRSRNNEQFF
>TRBV11-2|-|-|TRBJ2-4
TGTGCCAGCAGCTCCCAGGGGTGGGACATTCAGTACTTC
CASSSQGWDIQYF
>TRBV18|-|TRBD1|TRBJ2-3
TGTGCCAGCTCACCGACAGGGGCTAGCACAGATACGCAGTATTTT
CASSPTGASTDTQYF
>TRBV7-9|-|-|TRBJ1-2
TGTGCCAGCAGCTCTGGTGGCTACACCTTC
CASSSGGYTF
>TRBV9|-|-|TRBJ2-7
TGTGCCAGCAGCGGGGACGGACGCGAGCAGTACTTC
CASSGDGREQYF
>TRBV4-1|few|-|TRBJ2-2
TGCGCCAGCAGCCAATCCATCCCCGGGGAGCTGTTTTTT
CASSQSIPGELFF
>TRBV5-4|-|TRBD1|TRBJ1-1
TGTGCCAGCAGCTTGCAGGGGGTGAACACTGAAGCTTTCTTT
CASSLQGVNTEAFF
>TRBV7-9|once|TRBD1|TRBJ1-1
TGTGCCAGCAGCCCAAACGACAGGGCGGCTTTCTTT
CASSPNDRAAFF
>TRBV13|-|-|TRBJ1-3
TGTGCCAGCAGCCCGCGCCGGGAAAACACCATATATTTT
CASSPRRENTIYF
>TRBV27|-|-|TRBJ2-7
TGTGCCAGCAGTTTTCGATGGGGGGCTGGATACGAGCAGTACTTC
CASSFRWGAGYEQYF
>TRBV9|once|TRBD2|TRBJ2-3
TGTGCCAGCACCTTGGCGGCTAGCGGGGGGGCTTTGGTAGATACGCAGTATTTT
CASTLAASGGALVDTQYF
>TRBV12-5|-|TRBD1|TRBJ2-7
TGTGCTAGTGGTTTGTTCCGGGACAGGGACGCCGAGCAGTACTTC
CASGLFRDRDAEQYF
>TRBV4-2|-|-|TRBJ1-6
TGTGCCAGCAGCCAAGGGGGGAAAGCGAATTCACCCCTCCACTTT
CASSQGGKANSPLHF
>TRBV3-1/TRBV3-2|-|-|TRBJ1-3
TGTGCCAGCAGCCAATCAGTAAACTCTGGAAACACCATATATTTT
CASSQSVNSGNTIYF